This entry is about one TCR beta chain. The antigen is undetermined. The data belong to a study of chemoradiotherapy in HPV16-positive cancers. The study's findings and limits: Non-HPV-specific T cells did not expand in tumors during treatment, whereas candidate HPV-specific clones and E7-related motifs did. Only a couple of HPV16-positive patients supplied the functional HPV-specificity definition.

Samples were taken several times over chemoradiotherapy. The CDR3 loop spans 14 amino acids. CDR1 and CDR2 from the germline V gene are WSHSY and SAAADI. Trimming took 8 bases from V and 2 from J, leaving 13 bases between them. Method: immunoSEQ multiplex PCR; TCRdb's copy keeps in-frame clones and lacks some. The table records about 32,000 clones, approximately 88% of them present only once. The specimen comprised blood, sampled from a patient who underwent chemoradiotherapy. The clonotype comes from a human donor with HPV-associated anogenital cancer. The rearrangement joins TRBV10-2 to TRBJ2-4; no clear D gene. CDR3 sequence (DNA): TGCGCCAGCGAAGCAGCCACCCCCAAAAACATTCAGTACTTC. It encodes CASEAATPKNIQYF.